This T cell receptor beta chain was observed in a study of tumor and adjacent non-tumor tissue in lung cancer. Study as a whole: There were fewer than 15 adenocarcinoma, a couple of squamous cell carcinoma and 1 small cell lung cancer cases. Stage I to III disease affected about nine men and roughly 5 women aged about 30 to 76.

Broader study findings: TCR diversity was significantly greater in tumor than normal lung tissue.

This sample's RNA came from whole unsorted tissue. V was cut by 4 bases and J by 4 bases, with 21 bases left in between. The V gene's germline CDR1 is SQVTM and CDR2 ANQGSEA. The CDR3 is made up of 16 amino acids. Three rounds of nested PCR, following a modified ARM-PCR protocol, produced the TCRbeta library. TCRdb passed the multiplex PCR reads through MiXCR, listing each CDR3 protein once. Of under 150,000 distinct CDR3 sequences in the sample, around 65% were seen once. Comments on this clonotype: The target antigen is unknown.

This receptor was obtained from a man between 60 and 75 years old with small cell lung cancer. Specimen: lung tumor tissue. The V gene is TRBV29-1, the J gene TRBJ2-3; D uncertain. For the CDR3, the DNA is TGCAGCGTTGTTTTGTTGGCGGAGTGGGTATCAGATACGCAGTATTTT. Protein: CSVVLLAEWVSDTQYF.